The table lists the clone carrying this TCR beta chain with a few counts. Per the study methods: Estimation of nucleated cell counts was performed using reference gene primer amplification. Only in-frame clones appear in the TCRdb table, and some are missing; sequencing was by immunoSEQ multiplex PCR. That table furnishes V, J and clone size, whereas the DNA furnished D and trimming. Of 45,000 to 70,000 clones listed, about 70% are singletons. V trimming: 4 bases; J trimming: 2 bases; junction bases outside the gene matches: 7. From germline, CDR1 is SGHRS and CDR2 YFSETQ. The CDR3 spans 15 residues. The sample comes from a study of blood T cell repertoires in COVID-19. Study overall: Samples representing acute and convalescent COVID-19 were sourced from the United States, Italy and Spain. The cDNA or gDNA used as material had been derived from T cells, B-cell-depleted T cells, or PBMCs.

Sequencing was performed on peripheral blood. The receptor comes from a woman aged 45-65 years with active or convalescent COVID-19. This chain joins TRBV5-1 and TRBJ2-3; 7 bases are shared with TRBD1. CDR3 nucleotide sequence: TGCGCCAGCAGCCATGTGACAGGGAACACAGATACGCAGTATTTT. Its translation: CASSHVTGNTDTQYF.